These 27 T cell receptor beta chains originate from one sample sequenced in a study of CD8+CD57+ T cells in acquired aplastic anemia. TCR beta VDJ and CDR3 were profiled, and genomic DNA was the template. One entry per CDR3 protein, called by TCRdb with MiXCR from the reads. The table includes about 98,000 distinct CDR3 sequences, around 68% detected once. Patients chosen for sequencing had CD8+CD57+ cells that had expanded, as shown by flow cytometry. The source material was sorted CD4+, CD8+, or CD8+CD57+ T cells (not recorded which) from PBMCs. The receptor source for this set is a human donor with aplastic anemia.

This clonotype has just a few counts. V gene TRBV7-9 combines with J gene TRBJ2-7; either TRBD1 or TRBD2 may fit D (5 bases each). The CDR3 covers 15 residues. Germline CDR1 and CDR2: SEHNR and FQNEAQ (reference sequence). Trimming took off 4 bases at V and 6 bases at J, with 19 bases between the two ends. CDR3 region: CASSSKKGRNGEQYF. Here the CDR3 DNA reads TGTGCCAGCAGCTCAAAAAAGGGACGGAACGGCGAGCAGTACTTC.

This clonotype was seen repeatedly, ten times or more. The chain employs TRBV29-1 and TRBJ2-4; D may be TRBD1 (6 bases). Germline V gene sequence: CDR1 SQVTM, CDR2 ANQGSEA. Trimming cost V 5 bases and J 1 base, with 12 bases left between them. The CDR3 is 14 amino acids. The CDR3 nucleotides read TGCAGCGTTACAGGGCTGGGGGCCAAAAACATTCAGTACTTC. Protein product: CSVTGLGAKNIQYF.

Ten or more counts support this clonotype. The chain has TRBV27 and TRBJ2-7, with D possibly TRBD1 on 6 matching bases. The CDR3 has 14 residues. The V gene's germline CDR1 is MNHEY and CDR2 SMNVEV (reference sequence). Trimming pared 5 bases from V and 0 bases from J, leaving 11 bases between. CDR3 DNA sequence: TGTGCCAGCAGTACCCGACAGGACTCCTACGAGCAGTACTTC. Translation: CASSTRQDSYEQYF.

The chain employs TRBV20-1 and TRBJ1-1; tentatively, D is TRBD1 (5 bases). V shed 3 bases and J shed 1 base, with 9 bases lying between them. Germline values: CDR1 DFQATT, CDR2 SNEGSKA (reference sequence). The CDR3 covers 13 residues. The CDR3 here is CSASAGKNTEAFF. CDR3 coding DNA: TGCAGTGCTAGCGCAGGGAAGAACACTGAAGCTTTCTTT.

A remark on this clonotype: At one end the junction does not follow the germline gene, possibly because of a read error. The rearrangement uses TRBV5-3 and TRBJ2-7; 8 bases map to TRBD1. TRBV5-3 is sorted into the ORF group, with uncertain function. The CDR3 extends over 13 amino acids. The CDR3 DNA reads as TGTGCCAGCAGCTTGGCCGGACAGGGCGAGCAGTACTTC. This encodes CASSLAGQGEQYF.

The DNA of the CDR3 is TGCGCCAGCAGCCAAGATTGGGCATCCTACGAGCAGTACTTC. This codes for CASSQDWASYEQYF. This chain connects TRBV4-1 to TRBJ2-7; unclear D gene. Trimming removed 0 bases from V and 1 base from J, with 7 bases in between. This CDR3 has 14 residues. Germline CDR1 and CDR2: MGHRA and YSYEKL.

The V and J genes are TRBV10-3 and TRBJ1-5, with no clear D. The CDR3 runs to 13 residues. The V and J ends lost 3 bases and 7 bases respectively, with 10 bases between them. Germline CDR1 ENHRY, CDR2 SYGVKD. CDR3 sequence (DNA): TGTGCCATCAGTGACAGGTCGGGACAGCCCCAGCATTTT. Translating gives CAISDRSGQPQHF.

The chain couples TRBV25-1 to TRBJ2-7; tentative D call: TRBD2 (5 bases). V dropped 5 bases and J dropped 2 bases, with 10 bases sitting between them. The CDR3 totals 13 residues. In germline, CDR1 is MGHDK, CDR2 SYGVNS. As DNA, the CDR3 is TGTGCCAGCAGTAAATCCGGGACCTACGAGCAGTACTTC. Translation: CASSKSGTYEQYF.

The chain couples TRBV10-3 to TRBJ1-2, with 7 bases matching TRBD1. There are 15 residues in the CDR3. Germline V gene sequence: CDR1 ENHRY, CDR2 SYGVKD. V dropped 5 bases and J dropped 2; count of bases not matched to a gene: 8. CDR3 nucleotide sequence: TGTGCCATCAGTCGGGCAGGGGGGTCAAACTATGGCTACACCTTC. Encoded protein: CAISRAGGSNYGYTF.

This clonotype was counted only a few times. The gene calls are TRBV2 and TRBJ2-2, with D uncertain. The V gene's germline CDR1 is SNHLY and CDR2 FYNNEI. The CDR3 spans 11 residues. Trimming removed 8 bases at V and 4 bases at J, with 5 bases between. Written as DNA, the CDR3 is TGTGCCAGCCGAAGCACCGGGGAGCTGTTTTTT. Residues: CASRSTGELFF. Full variable domain (missing parts from reference TRBV2 and TRBJ2-2): EPEVTQTPSHQVTQMGQEVILRCVPISNHLYFYWYRQILGQKVEFLVSFYNNEISEKSEIFDDQFSVERPDGSNFTLKIRSTKLEDSAMYFCASRSTGELFFGEGSRLTVL.

The V gene is TRBV20-1, the J gene TRBJ2-7, with D uncertain. V was pared by 5 bases and J by 0 bases, with 14 bases between. The length of the CDR3 is 14 residues. CDR1 is DFQATT, CDR2 SNEGSKA, per germline (reference sequence). For the CDR3, the DNA is TGCAGTGCTCGTGACTTGACAAGCTCCTACGAGCAGTACTTC. It encodes CSARDLTSSYEQYF.

This clonotype was detected only a few times. The chain uses TRBV2 and TRBJ2-3; 8 bases match TRBD1. J was trimmed by 1 base and V by 2 bases; bases with no gene match: 2. CDR1 is SNHLY, CDR2 FYNNEI, per germline. The CDR3 sequence is 15 residues long. CDR3 loop: CASSEKDRGTDTQYF. The DNA of the CDR3 is TGTGCCAGCAGTGAAAAGGACAGGGGCACAGATACGCAGTATTTT.

This clonotype was seen a handful of times. This chain links TRBV7-8 with TRBJ2-7; the match to TRBD2 covers 10 bases. The germline V gene has CDR1 SGHVS and CDR2 FQNEAQ. The CDR3 contains 16 residues. After removal of 0 bases from V and 6 bases from J, the junction contained 8 bases not matched to a gene. This CDR3 reads CASSLAKRGGSSEQYF. Written as DNA, the CDR3 is TGTGCCAGCAGCTTAGCGAAGCGGGGGGGCTCAAGCGAGCAGTACTTC.

The V gene is TRBV29-1, the J gene TRBJ2-7, with D perhaps TRBD1 (5 bases). Trimming took 5 bases from V and 0 from J, leaving 11 bases between them. Per the germline V gene, CDR1 is SQVTM and CDR2 is ANQGSEA. The length of the CDR3 is 13 residues. This CDR3 reads CSVRQGGSYEQYF. Written as DNA, the CDR3 is TGCAGCGTTCGGCAGGGCGGCTCCTACGAGCAGTACTTC.

The rearrangement joins TRBV5-1 to TRBJ2-1; 7 bases are a match to TRBD1. Per germline, CDR1 SGHRS and CDR2 YFSETQ. V lost 7 bases to trimming and J lost 3 bases; unmatched junction nucleotides: 7. The CDR3 covers 14 residues. CDR3: CASGRQGNYNEQFF. In DNA form, the CDR3 reads TGCGCCAGCGGTCGACAGGGAAACTACAATGAGCAGTTCTTC. Filled out from reference TRBV5-1 and TRBJ2-1, the complete variable domain reads KAGVTQTPRYLIKTRGQQVTLSCSPISGHRSVSWYQQTPGQGLQFLFEYFSETQRNKGNFPGRFSGRQFSNSRSEMNVSTLELGDSALYLCASGRQGNYNEQFFGPGTRLTVL.

V and J are TRBV20-1 and TRBJ1-2; D might be TRBD1 (5 bases). Germline V gene data show CDR1 as DFQATT and CDR2 as SNEGSKA (reference sequence). Trimming took 5 bases from V and 8 from J, leaving 21 bases between them. This CDR3 has 14 amino acids. The chain's CDR3 is CSARTDLQAVGYTF. CDR3 in DNA: TGCAGTGCTCGAACGGACCTACAGGCCGTGGGCTACACCTTC.

This clonotype was observed a handful of times. The chain uses TRBV20-1 and TRBJ2-7; D unclear. Trimming shortened V by 1 base and J by 5 bases, and 18 bases separated the two germline ends. Germline V gives CDR1 DFQATT, CDR2 SNEGSKA (reference sequence). The CDR3 contains 15 residues. CDR3 sequence: CSARARPSAFDEQYF. The CDR3 DNA sequence: TGCAGTGCTAGAGCCCGGCCTAGTGCCTTCGACGAGCAGTACTTC.

V is TRBV19 and J is TRBJ2-5; 9 bases map to TRBD1. Germline trimming cut 6 bases from V and 3 bases from J; bases unmatched to any gene: 5. Germline V gene sequence: CDR1 LNHDA, CDR2 SQIVND (reference sequence). The CDR3 is 14 residues long. Here the CDR3 DNA reads TGTGCCAGTAGGAGACAGGGGGGGAAAGAGACCCAGTACTTC. Amino acids: CASRRQGGKETQYF.

A remark on this clonotype: One end of the junction fails to match germline, which may point to a read error. J is TRBJ2-7 and V is TRBV6-2 or TRBV6-3, with D possibly being TRBD2 (5 bases). Per the germline V gene, CDR1 is MNHEY and CDR2 is SVGEGT. The CDR3 sequence is 11 residues long. The CDR3 sequence: CASSYRVAKFF. The CDR3, as DNA: TGTGCCAGCAGTTACAGGGTAGCGAAGTTCTTC.

The DNA for the CDR3 is TGCAGTGCTAGTGTCTGGCAGGCCTACACCTTC. Translation gives CSASVWQAYTF. The chain has TRBV20-1 and TRBJ1-2; the D is unclear. The CDR3 is made up of 11 amino acids. The germline gives CDR1 DFQATT, CDR2 SNEGSKA (reference sequence). The V end was cut by 3 bases, the J end by 10 bases, with 12 bases between.

The gene calls are TRBV2 and TRBJ2-2, with TRBD1 matching 7 bases. The J segment lost 6 bases and the V segment lost 6 bases, leaving 4 bases of the junction unmatched. Per germline, CDR1 SNHLY and CDR2 FYNNEI. The CDR3 length is 13 residues. CDR3 region: CASRQQGPGELFF. CDR3 in DNA: TGTGCCAGCAGACAACAGGGGCCCGGGGAGCTGTTTTTT.

Worth noting for this clonotype: A junction boundary mismatches the germline segment, possibly from a read error. The chain links TRBV7-2 to TRBJ2-7, with D hard to call. The CDR3 extends over 12 amino acids. Germline V gives CDR1 SGHTA, CDR2 FQGNSA. This CDR3 is CASSLSTYGQYF. Written as DNA, the CDR3 is TGTGCCAGCAGCTTAAGTACGTACGGGCAGTACTTC.

This clonotype came up a few times. The V gene is TRBV20-1, the J gene TRBJ1-2; 7 bases are shared with TRBD1. V shed 3 bases and J 4 bases; nucleotides not matched to a gene: 2. This CDR3 is 12 amino acids long. The germline V gene encodes CDR1 DFQATT and CDR2 SNEGSKA (reference sequence). The CDR3 coding sequence is TGCAGTGCTAGGGGACAGACCTATGGCTACACCTTC. It translates to CSARGQTYGYTF.

The genes are TRBV29-1 and TRBJ2-7; D is perhaps TRBD2 (6 bases). Germline V gives CDR1 SQVTM, CDR2 ANQGSEA. The V gene lost 3 bases and the J gene lost 0 bases, with 15 bases spanning the gap. This CDR3 has 15 amino acids. DNA for the CDR3: TGCAGCGTTGAGGATCCAGCGGGCGGCTCCTACGAGCAGTACTTC. It specifies CSVEDPAGGSYEQYF.

This clonotype was counted only a few times. The chain couples TRBV2 to TRBJ1-1; tentative D call: TRBD1 (6 bases). Trimming took off 6 bases at V and 2 bases at J, with 10 bases between the two ends. Germline assignment: CDR1 SNHLY and CDR2 FYNNEI. The CDR3 totals 13 residues. CDR3: CASSGTLNTEAFF. DNA of the CDR3: TGTGCCAGCAGCGGGACACTCAACACTGAAGCTTTCTTT.

This chain uses TRBV29-1 with TRBJ2-6; D uncertain. The germline V gene encodes CDR1 SQVTM and CDR2 ANQGSEA. Between the trimmed V and J ends, which lost 0 bases and 2 bases, there was a span of 8 bases. The CDR3 runs 15 residues. The CDR3 DNA follows: TGCAGCGTTGAAGATAGAGGTCCTGGGGCCAACGTCCTGACTTTC. Translating it yields CSVEDRGPGANVLTF.

J is TRBJ2-7 and V is TRBV20-1; possibly TRBD2 for D (5 bases). The CDR3 totals 14 residues. Trimming pared 3 bases from V and 3 bases from J, leaving 15 bases between. In germline, CDR1 is DFQATT, CDR2 SNEGSKA (reference sequence). The CDR3 region is CSASLTGRDYEQYF. CDR3 bases: TGCAGTGCTAGTCTAACCGGACGGGACTACGAGCAGTACTTC.